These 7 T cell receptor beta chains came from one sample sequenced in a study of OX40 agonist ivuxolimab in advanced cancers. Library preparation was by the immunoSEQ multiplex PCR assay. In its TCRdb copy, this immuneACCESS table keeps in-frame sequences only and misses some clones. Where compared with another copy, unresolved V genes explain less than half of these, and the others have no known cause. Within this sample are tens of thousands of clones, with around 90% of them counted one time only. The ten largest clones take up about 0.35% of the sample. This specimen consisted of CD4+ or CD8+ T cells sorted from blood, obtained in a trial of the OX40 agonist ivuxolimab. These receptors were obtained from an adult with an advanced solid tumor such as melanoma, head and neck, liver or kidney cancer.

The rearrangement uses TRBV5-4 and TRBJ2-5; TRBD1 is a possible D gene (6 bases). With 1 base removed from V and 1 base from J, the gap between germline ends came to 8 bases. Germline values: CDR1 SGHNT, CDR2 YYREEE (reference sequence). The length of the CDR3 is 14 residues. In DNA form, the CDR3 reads TGTGCCAGCAGCTTGCAGGACAGCCAAGAGACCCAGTACTTC. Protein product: CASSLQDSQETQYF.

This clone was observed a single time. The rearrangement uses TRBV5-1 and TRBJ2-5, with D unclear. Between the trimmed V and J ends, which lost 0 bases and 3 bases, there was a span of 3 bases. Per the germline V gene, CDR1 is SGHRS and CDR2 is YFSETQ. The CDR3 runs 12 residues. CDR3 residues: CASSLVEETQYF. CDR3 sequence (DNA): TGCGCCAGCAGCTTGGTGGAAGAGACCCAGTACTTC.

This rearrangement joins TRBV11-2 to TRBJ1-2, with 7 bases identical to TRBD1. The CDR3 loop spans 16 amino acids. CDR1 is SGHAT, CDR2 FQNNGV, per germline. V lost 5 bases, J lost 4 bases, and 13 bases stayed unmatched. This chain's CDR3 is CASSTLRQGLSYGYTF. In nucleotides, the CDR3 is TGTGCCAGCAGCACCCTCAGACAGGGTCTGAGCTATGGCTACACCTTC. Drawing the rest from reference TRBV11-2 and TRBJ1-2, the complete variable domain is EAGVAQSPRYKIIEKRQSVAFWCNPISGHATLYWYQQILGQGPKLLIQFQNNGVVDDSQLPKDRFSAERLKGVDSTLKIQPAKLEDSAVYLCASSTLRQGLSYGYTFGSGTRLTVV.

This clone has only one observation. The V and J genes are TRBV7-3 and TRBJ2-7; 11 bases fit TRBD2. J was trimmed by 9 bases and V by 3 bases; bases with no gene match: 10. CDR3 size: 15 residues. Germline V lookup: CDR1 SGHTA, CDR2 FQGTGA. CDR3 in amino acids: CASSFLTSGNAGQYF. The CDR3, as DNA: TGTGCCAGCAGCTTTCTGACTAGCGGGAACGCGGGGCAGTACTTC.

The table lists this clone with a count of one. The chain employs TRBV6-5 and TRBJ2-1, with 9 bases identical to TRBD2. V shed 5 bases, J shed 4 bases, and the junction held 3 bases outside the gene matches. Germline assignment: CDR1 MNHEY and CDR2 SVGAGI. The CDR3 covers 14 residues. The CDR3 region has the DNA TGTGCCAGCAGTCCGACTAGCGGATACAATGAGCAGTTCTTC. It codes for CASSPTSGYNEQFF.

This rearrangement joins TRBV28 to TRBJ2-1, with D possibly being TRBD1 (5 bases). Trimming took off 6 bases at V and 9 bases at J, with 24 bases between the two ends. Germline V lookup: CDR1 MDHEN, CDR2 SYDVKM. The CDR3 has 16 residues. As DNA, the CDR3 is TGTGCCAGCAGGACCAGGACAAAGGGGCGCATCAGTGAGCAGTTCTTC. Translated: CASRTRTKGRISEQFF.

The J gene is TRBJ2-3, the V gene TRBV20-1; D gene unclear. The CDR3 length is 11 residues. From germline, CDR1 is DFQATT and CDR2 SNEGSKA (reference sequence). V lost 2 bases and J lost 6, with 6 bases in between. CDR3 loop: CSARRSDTQYF. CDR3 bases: TGCAGTGCTAGACGGTCTGATACGCAGTATTTT.